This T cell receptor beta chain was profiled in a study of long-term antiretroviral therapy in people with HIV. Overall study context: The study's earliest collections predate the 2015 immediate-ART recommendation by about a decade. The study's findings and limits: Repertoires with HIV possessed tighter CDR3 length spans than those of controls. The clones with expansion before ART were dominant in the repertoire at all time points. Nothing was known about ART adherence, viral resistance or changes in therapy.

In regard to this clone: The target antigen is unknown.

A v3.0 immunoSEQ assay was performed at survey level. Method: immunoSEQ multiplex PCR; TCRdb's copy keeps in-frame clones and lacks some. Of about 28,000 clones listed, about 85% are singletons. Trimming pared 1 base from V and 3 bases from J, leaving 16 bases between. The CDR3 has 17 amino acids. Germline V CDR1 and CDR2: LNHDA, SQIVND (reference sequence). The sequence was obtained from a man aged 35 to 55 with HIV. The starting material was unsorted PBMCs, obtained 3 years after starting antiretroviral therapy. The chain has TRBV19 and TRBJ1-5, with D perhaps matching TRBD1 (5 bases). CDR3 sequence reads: CASSIGRGDDLNQPQHF. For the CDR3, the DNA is TGTGCCAGTAGTATAGGGAGAGGGGATGACCTCAATCAGCCCCAGCATTTT.